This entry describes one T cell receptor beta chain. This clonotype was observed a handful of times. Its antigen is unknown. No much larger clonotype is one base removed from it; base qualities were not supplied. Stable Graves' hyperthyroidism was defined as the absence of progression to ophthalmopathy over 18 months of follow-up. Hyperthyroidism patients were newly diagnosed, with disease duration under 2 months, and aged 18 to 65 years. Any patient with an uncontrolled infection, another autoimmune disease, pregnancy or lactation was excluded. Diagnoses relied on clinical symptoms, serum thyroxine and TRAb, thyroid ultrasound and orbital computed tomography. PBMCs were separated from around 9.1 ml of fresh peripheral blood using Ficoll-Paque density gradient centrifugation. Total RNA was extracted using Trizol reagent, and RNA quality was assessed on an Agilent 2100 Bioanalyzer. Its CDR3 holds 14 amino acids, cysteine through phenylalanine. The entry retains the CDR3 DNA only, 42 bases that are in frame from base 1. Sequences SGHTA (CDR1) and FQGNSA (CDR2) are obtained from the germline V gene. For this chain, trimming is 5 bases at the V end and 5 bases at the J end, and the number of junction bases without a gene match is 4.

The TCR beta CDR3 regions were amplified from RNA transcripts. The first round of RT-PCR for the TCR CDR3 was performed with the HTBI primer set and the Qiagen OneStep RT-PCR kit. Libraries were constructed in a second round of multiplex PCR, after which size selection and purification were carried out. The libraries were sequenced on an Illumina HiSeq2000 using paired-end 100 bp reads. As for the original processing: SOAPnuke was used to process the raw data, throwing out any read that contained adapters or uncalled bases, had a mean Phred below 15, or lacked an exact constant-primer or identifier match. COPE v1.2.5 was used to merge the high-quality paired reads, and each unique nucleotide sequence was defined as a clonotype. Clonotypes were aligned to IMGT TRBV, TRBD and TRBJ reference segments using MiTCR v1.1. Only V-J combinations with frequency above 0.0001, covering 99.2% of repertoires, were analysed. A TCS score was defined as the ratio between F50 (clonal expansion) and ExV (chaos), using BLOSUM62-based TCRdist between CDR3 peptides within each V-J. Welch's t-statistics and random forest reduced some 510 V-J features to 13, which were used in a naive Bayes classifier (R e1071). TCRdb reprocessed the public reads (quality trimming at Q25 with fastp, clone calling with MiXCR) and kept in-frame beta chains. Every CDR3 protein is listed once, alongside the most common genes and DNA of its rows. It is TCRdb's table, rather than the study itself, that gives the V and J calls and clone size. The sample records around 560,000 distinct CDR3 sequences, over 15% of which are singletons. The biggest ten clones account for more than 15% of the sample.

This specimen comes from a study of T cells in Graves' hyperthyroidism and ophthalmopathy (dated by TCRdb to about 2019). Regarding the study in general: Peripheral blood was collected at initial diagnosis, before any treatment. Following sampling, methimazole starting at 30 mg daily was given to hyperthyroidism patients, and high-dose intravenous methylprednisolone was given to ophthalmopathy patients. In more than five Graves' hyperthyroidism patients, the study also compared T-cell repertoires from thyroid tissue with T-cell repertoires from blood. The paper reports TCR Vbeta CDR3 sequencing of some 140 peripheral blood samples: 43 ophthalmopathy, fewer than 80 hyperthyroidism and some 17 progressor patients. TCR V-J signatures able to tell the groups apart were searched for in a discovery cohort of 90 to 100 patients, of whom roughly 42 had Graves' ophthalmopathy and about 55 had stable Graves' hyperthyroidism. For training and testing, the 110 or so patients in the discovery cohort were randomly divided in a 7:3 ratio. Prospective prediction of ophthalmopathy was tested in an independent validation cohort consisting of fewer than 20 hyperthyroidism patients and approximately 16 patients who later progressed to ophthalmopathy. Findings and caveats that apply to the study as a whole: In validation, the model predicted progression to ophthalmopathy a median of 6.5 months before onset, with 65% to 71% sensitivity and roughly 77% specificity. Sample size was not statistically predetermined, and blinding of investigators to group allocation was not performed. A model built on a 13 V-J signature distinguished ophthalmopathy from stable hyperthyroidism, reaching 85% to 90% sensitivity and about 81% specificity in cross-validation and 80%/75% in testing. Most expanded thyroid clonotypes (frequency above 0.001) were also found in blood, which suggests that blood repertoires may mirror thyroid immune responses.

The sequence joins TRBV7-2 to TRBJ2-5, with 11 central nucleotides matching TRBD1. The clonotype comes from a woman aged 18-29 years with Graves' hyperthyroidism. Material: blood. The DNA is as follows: TGTGCCAGCAGCATGGACAGGGGGCGGGAGACCCAGTACTTC. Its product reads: CASSMDRGRETQYF.